This T cell receptor (beta chain) was profiled in a study of CD8 T cells in Susac syndrome. The CDR3 has 14 amino acids. Trimming pared 7 bases from V and 5 bases from J, leaving 17 bases between. The authors reverse transcribed roughly 0.45 to 1 ug RNA with random hexamers. TCRdb used MiXCR to reprocess the immunoSEQ multiplex PCR reads, holding one entry per CDR3 protein. Among about 150,000 distinct CDR3 sequences listed, 95% were seen once. Sample: CD4+ T cells from PBMCs. This sequence originates from a human donor with Susac syndrome. V is TRBV12-3 or TRBV12-4 and J is TRBJ2-5, with D maybe TRBD2 (5 bases). CDR3 nucleotides: TGTGCCAGCACCCGGGATGAGGGAGCGGAGACCCAGTACTTC. Translating it yields CASTRDEGAETQYF.